Each of the 2 T cell receptor beta chains below was sequenced from the same sample in a study of chemoradiotherapy in HPV16-positive cancers. Assay used: immunoSEQ multiplex PCR; TCRdb lists only in-frame clones, some missing. The data contain approximately 15,000 clones, around 72% of them seen just once; the ten biggest clones take up roughly 10%. Sampling was performed from a patient who underwent chemoradiotherapy. The receptors come from a human donor with HPV-associated anogenital cancer.

V is TRBV6-5 and J is TRBJ2-5; D gene unclear. V was trimmed by 2 bases and J by 0 bases, leaving 7 bases between them. Per germline, CDR1 MNHEY and CDR2 SVGAGI. CDR3 size: 14 residues. CDR3 region: CASSYINNQETQYF. The CDR3 DNA follows: TGTGCCAGCAGTTACATTAACAACCAAGAGACCCAGTACTTC.

The chain links TRBV6-1 to TRBJ1-3; D is unresolved. V shed 6 bases and J shed 8 bases, with 14 bases lying between them. The CDR3 extends over 13 amino acids. Germline V gives CDR1 MNHNS, CDR2 SASEGT. The CDR3, as DNA: TGTGCCAGCAGGACACCCCCTAGGGACACCATATATTTT. As protein: CASRTPPRDTIYF.